This paragraph covers one T cell receptor (beta chain) sequence. Its antigen remains unidentified. Base qualities are not recorded, but no much larger clone differs from it by a single base. Per the germline V gene, MNHNS is the CDR1 and SASEGT is the CDR2. V lost 1 base and J lost 4 bases, and the count of bases not matched to a germline gene is 5. The CDR3 has 15 amino acids, counting the end cysteine and phenylalanine. The DNA shown is the 45-base CDR3, in frame from base 1. Enrolling through a virtual design, the prospective study's participants ranged in age from roughly 18 to 100 years and lived across more than 20 United States geographic areas. In the prospective study, participants were assigned to cohorts based on the clinical history participants reported in a screening survey and a study questionnaire. In the prospective study, mobile phlebotomists collected whole blood, serum and a nasopharyngeal or oropharyngeal swab from each participant. Over a roughly two-month period, participants in the prospective study had the option of providing additional blood draws and questionnaires. Blood samples from the prospective study were shipped frozen or at room temperature prior to DNA extraction.

These data originate in a study of blood T cell repertoires in COVID-19 (dated by TCRdb to between 2020 and 2021). In the study overall: Samples from collaborators originated in the United States, Italy and Spain and spanned both the acute and convalescent phases of COVID-19. Sample metadata almost always included a de-identified subject ID, COVID-19 status, age in years and sex. The samples were drawn from two sources: the first 160 participants of the ongoing ImmuneRACE study, and 1,200 or so subjects contributed by 6 global collaborators. Subjects who had been exposed to COVID-19, were actively infected with it, or had recovered from it provided the deeply sampled blood TCRbeta repertoires that made up the dataset. Where HLA class I and class II types were available, the types were taken from metadata supplied by the sample provider, not from assay-based typing. The repertoires were made available in a free public database intended to serve as a resource for research on the immune response to SARS-CoV-2. The material from the prospective study consisted of cDNA or gDNA derived from T cells, B-cell-depleted T cells, or PBMCs.

What the study reported, not specific to this receptor: How much clinical and demographic metadata was included differed by source and by participant, and the metadata was provided uncurated.

The immunoSEQ Assay, a bias-controlled multiplex PCR, was used to amplify TCRbeta CDR3 regions from genomic DNA. From the authors' description of their analysis: Within the assay, amplification of reference gene primers was used to estimate how many nucleated cells each sample contained. To quantify the absolute abundance of each unique TCRbeta CDR3 rearrangement, sequence reads were collapsed and filtered. Productive Simpson clonality was computed per sample as the square root of Simpson's diversity index over productive rearrangements. Sourced from immuneACCESS, this table was stored by TCRdb with only in-frame sequences that have V and J called. A share of the clones is absent; for the studies checked, an unresolved V gene accounts for under half, and the remainder has no known explanation. That table is the source of V, J and clone size, and D and trimming were worked out from the DNA. This sample holds approximately 210,000 clones; more than 75% were observed only once. The ten biggest clones cover approximately 4.3% of the sample.

This clonotype was obtained from a man aged 25 to 40 with acute COVID-19. This receptor chain uses TRBV6-1 and TRBJ2-3, and TRBD2 matches 7 of the central bases. The sample consisted of PBMCs or T cells enriched from blood (not recorded which). In nucleotides, the sequence is TGTGCCAGCAGTGAAGGGGGGGGTGGAGCAGATACGCAGTATTTT. This encodes CASSEGGGGADTQYF.